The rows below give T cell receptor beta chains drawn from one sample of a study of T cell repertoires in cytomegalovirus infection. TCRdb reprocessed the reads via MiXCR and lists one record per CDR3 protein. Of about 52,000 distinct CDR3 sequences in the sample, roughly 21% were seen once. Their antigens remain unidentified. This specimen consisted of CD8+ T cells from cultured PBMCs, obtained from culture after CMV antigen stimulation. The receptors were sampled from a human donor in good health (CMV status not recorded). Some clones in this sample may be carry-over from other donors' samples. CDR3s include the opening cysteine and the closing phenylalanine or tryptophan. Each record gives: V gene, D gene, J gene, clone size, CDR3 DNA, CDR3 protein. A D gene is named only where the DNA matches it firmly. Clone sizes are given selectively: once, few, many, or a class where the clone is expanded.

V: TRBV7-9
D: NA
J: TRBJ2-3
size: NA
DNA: TGTGCCAGCAGCTTAGCGACAGTCTGGGATACGCAGTATTTT
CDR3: CASSLATVWDTQYF

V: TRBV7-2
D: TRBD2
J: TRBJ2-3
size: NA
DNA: TGTGCCAGCAGCTTAGAGGTTCGGCTAGCGGGGGCCCCTCAACCCACAGATACGCAGTATTTT
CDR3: CASSLEVRLAGAPQPTDTQYF

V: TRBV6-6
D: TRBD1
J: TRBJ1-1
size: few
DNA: TGTGCCAGCAGCACAGGGGCCGGGCGAATTATGAACACTGAAGCTTTCTTT
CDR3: CASSTGAGRIMNTEAFF

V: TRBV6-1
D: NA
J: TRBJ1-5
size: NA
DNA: TGTGCCAGCAGTGATTATAACTTTCATCAGCCCCAGCATTTT
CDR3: CASSDYNFHQPQHF

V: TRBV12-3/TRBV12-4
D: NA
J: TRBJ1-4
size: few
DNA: TGTGCCAGCAGTCCTTCCGCGGGGATAGGAGAAAAACTGTTTTTT
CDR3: CASSPSAGIGEKLFF

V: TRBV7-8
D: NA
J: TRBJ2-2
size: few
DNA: TGTGCCAGCAGCGTCCAGGCGCCGAACACCGGGGAGCTGTTTTTT
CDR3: CASSVQAPNTGELFF

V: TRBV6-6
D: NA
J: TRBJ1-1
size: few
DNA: TGTGCCAGCTCCAACGCGGACAGGAACACTGAAGCTTTCTTT
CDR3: CASSNADRNTEAFF

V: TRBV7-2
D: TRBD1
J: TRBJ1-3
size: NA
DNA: TGTGCCAGCATCCCGCGGACCAGGACAGGAGGAAACACCATATATTTT
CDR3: CASIPRTRTGGNTIYF

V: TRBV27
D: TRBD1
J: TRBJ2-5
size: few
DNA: TGTGCCAACAGATTGGGACAGGGGGCTCTGGAGACCCAGTACTTC
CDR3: CANRLGQGALETQYF

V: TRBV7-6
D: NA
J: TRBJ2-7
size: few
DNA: TGTGCCAGCAGCGCCGGGGGCCACGAGCAGTACTTC
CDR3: CASSAGGHEQYF

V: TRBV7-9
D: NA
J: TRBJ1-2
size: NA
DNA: TGTGCCAGCACTTTGGGAGGGGCGACCAACTATGGCTACACCTTC
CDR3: CASTLGGATNYGYTF

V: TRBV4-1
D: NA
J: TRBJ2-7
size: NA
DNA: TGCGCCAGCAGCCAAGTCGCAAGCTACGAGCAGTACTTC
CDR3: CASSQVASYEQYF

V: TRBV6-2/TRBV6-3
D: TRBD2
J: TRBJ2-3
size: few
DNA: TGTGCCAGCAGCGCCCTGACTAGCGTCGCAGATACGCAGTATTTT
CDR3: CASSALTSVADTQYF

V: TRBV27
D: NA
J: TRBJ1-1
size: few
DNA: TGTGCCAGCGGGTCAAACACTGAAGCTTTCTTT
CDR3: CASGSNTEAFF

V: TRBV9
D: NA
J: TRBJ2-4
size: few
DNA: TGTGCCAGCAGCGGCCGACTAAACCAAAACATTCAGTACTTC
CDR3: CASSGRLNQNIQYF

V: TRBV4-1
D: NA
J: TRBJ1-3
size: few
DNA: TGCGCCAGCAGCCACCCCAGCGCTGATGCTCTGGAAACACCCCCAAACACCATATATTTT
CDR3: CASSHPSADALETPPNTIYF

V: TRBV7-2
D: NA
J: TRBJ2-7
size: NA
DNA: TGTGCCAGCAGCTGGCGGGACTTCTCGGGGCCCTACGAGCAGTACTTC
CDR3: CASSWRDFSGPYEQYF

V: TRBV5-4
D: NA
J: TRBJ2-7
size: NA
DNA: TGTGCCAGCAGCCATGGGGCGGGCCGGAGGAGGTACGAGCAGTACTTC
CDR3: CASSHGAGRRRYEQYF

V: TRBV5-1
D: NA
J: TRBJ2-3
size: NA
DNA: TGCGCCAGCAGCTTGGCTGGGACCGGTATGGATACGCAGTATTTT
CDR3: CASSLAGTGMDTQYF

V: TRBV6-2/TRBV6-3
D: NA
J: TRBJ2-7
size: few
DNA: TGTGCCAGCAGTCCTCTTCGGGAGTACGAGCAGTACTTC
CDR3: CASSPLREYEQYF

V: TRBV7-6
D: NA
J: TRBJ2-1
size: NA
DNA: TGTGCCAGCAGAGCGGACGACGGAAACAATGAGCAGTTCTTC
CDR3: CASRADDGNNEQFF

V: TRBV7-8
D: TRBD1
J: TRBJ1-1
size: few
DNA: TGTGCCAGCAGAGAATGGACAGGGGCAAACACTGAAGCTTTCTTT
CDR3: CASREWTGANTEAFF

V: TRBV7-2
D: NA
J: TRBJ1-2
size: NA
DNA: TGTGCCAGCAGCTTAGCGCTAGGGGATTATGGCTACACCTTC
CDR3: CASSLALGDYGYTF

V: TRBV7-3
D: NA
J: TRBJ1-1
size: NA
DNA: TGTGCCAGCAGCTTAGGGGAGGTTTCGGAAGCTTTCTTT
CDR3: CASSLGEVSEAFF

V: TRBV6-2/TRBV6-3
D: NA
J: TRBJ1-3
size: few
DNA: TGTGCCAGCAGTTACGTGTTCGGGCCACAATCTGGAAACACCATATATTTT
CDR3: CASSYVFGPQSGNTIYF

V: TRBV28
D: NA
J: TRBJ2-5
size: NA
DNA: TGTGCCAGCAACATAGAGGCGGAATTGGAGACCCAGTACTTC
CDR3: CASNIEAELETQYF

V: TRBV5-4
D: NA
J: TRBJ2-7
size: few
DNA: TGTGCCAGCAGCGGAGGAGGGGCCTACGAGCAGTACTTC
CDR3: CASSGGGAYEQYF

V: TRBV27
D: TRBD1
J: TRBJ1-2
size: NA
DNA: TGTGCCAGCAGTTTATACCAGGGGGCGAATGGCTACACCTTC
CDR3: CASSLYQGANGYTF

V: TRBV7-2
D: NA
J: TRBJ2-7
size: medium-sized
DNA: TGTGCCAGCAGCTCAGGAGGGGTCTCCTACGAGCAGTACTTC
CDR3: CASSSGGVSYEQYF

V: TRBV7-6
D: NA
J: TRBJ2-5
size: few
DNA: TGTGCCAGCAGCTTAGCCATCCCCGACCACCAAGAGACCCAGTACTTC
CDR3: CASSLAIPDHQETQYF

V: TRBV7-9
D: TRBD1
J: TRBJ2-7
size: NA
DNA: TGTGCCAGCAGCGATGACAGGGGAGACGAGCAGTACTTC
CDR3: CASSDDRGDEQYF

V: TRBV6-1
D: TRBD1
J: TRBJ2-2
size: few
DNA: TGTGCCAGCGGGGACAGGGGGCTGCTTTCCGGGGAGCTGTTTTTT
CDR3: CASGDRGLLSGELFF

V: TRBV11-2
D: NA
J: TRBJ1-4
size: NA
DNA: TGTGCCAGCAGCCCCCACGGGGGCGCCCCCAATGAAAAACTGTTTTTT
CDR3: CASSPHGGAPNEKLFF

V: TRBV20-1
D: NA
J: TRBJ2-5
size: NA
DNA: TGCAGTGCTAAAGCGGCGCGAGAGACCCAGTACTTC
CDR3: CSAKAARETQYF

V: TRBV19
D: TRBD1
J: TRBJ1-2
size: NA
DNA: TGTGCCAGTAGCCCCAAGGACAGGGGCTTTGGCTACACCTTC
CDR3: CASSPKDRGFGYTF

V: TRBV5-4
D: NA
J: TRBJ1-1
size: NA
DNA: TGTGCCAGCAGCTTGGTGGAAGTGAACACTGAAGCTTTCTTT
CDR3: CASSLVEVNTEAFF

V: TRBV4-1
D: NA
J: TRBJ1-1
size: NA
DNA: TGCGCCAGCAGCCTACAGGAGACAGGTGAAGCTTTCTTT
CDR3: CASSLQETGEAFF

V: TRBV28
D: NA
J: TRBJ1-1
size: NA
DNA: TGTGCCAGCAGTCTACTAAAAGCTTTCTTT
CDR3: CASSLLKAFF

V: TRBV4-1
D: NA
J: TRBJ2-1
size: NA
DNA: TGCGCCACCCAGGGACCGTCCAATGAGCAGTTCTTC
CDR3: CATQGPSNEQFF

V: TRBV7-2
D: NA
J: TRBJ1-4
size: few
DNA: TGTGCCAGCAGCCCCTCCGGGCCTAGCCTAGGAAAACTGTTTTTT
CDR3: CASSPSGPSLGKLFF

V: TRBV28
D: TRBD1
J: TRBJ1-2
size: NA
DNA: TGTGCCAGCAGTTTAAACAGGGGTCTTGGCTACACCTTC
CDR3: CASSLNRGLGYTF

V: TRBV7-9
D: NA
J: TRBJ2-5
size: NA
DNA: TGTGCCAGCAGCCCCCGGGGAGGGGGCCAACAGACCCAGTACTTC
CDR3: CASSPRGGGQQTQYF

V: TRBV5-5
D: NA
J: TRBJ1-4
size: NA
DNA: TGTGCCAGCAGCCAGCCTATTGGAACTAATGAAAAACTGTTTTTT
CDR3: CASSQPIGTNEKLFF

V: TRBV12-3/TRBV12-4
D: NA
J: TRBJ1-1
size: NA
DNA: TGTGCCAGCAGCGCTGGGGGGGGCGACACTGAAGCTTTCTTT
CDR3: CASSAGGGDTEAFF

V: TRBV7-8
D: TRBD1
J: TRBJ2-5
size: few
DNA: TGTGCCAGCAGCTTAGCGATTATCCCCCAGGGGACAGGGGAGACCCAGTACTTC
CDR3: CASSLAIIPQGTGETQYF

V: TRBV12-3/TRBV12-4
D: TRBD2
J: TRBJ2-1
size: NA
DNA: TGTGCCAGCATTACGGGCGGGGGTGGCTCCTACAATGAGCAGTTCTTC
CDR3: CASITGGGGSYNEQFF

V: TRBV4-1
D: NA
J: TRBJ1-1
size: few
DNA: TGCGCCAGCAGCCAAGATCAACGGGGCCTCACTGAAGCTTTCTTT
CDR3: CASSQDQRGLTEAFF

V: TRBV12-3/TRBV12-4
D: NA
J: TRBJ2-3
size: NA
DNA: TGTGCCAGCAGTTTAGCTACTTCGAGCGATACGCAGTATTTT
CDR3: CASSLATSSDTQYF

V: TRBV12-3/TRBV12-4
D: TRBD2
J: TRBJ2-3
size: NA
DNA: TGTGCCAGTACCCAGCGGGGGGAGAGCACAGATACGCAGTATTTT
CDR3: CASTQRGESTDTQYF

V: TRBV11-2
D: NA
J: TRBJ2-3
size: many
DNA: TGTGCCAGCAGCCCCCAGGGAGATACGCAGTATTTT
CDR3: CASSPQGDTQYF

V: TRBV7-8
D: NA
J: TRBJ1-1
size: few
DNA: TGTGCCAGCAGCTTAGTTCAGGGGAGGGGAGCTTTCTTT
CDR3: CASSLVQGRGAFF

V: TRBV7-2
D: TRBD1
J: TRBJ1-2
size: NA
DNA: TGTGCCAGCAGCTCCCGGGACAGGGTGTACGATGGCTACACCTTC
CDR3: CASSSRDRVYDGYTF

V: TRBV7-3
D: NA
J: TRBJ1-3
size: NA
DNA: TGTGCCAGCAGCCCTCACTTCTCTGGAAACACCATATATTTT
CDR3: CASSPHFSGNTIYF

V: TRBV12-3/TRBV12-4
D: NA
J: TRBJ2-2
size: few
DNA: TGTGCCAGCAGTTGGGGGCCCGGGTTCACCGGGGAGCTGTTTTTT
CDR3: CASSWGPGFTGELFF

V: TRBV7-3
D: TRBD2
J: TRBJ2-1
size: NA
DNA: TGTGCCAGCAGCCTTCCTAGCGGGGGGTACAATGAGCAGTTCTTC
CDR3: CASSLPSGGYNEQFF

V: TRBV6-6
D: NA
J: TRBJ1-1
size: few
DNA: TGTGCCAGCGGGGGAGGGGCCTCCCGGGAAGCTTTCTTT
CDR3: CASGGGASREAFF

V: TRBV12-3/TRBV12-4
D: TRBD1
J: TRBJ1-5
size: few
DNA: TGTGCCAGCTCCCTAGGGTGGGACAGTTATAGCAATCAGCCCCAGCATTTT
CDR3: CASSLGWDSYSNQPQHF

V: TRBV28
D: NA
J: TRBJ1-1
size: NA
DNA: TGTGCCAGCAGTTTATTTTTTCGCCAGGAAGCTTTCTTT
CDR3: CASSLFFRQEAFF

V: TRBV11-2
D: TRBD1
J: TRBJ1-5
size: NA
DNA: TGTGCCAGCAGTTTGGGGGAGGGGGCATCAGGTCAGCCCCAGCATTTT
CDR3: CASSLGEGASGQPQHF